What follows is one T cell receptor (beta chain) and its context. Unique-molecular-identifier-tagged TCR beta cDNA libraries were used. TCRdb re-called the PCR reads with MiXCR, one entry per CDR3 protein. Here the sample spans 430,000 or so distinct CDR3 sequences, 39% being singletons. These data are taken from a study of post-analysis software for immune sequencing data. The sequence was collected from a girl under 10 years old with multiple sclerosis. The sample consisted of blood.

CDR3 nucleotides: TGTGCCAGCAGCTCTACTAGCGTTCAAGAGACCCAGTACTTC. This gives the protein CASSSTSVQETQYF. V gene TRBV7-8 combines with J gene TRBJ2-5; 7 nucleotides line up with TRBD2. This CDR3 comprises 14 residues. CDR1 is SGHVS and CDR2 is FQNEAQ in the germline V gene. V shed 4 bases, J shed 2 bases, and the junction held 4 bases outside the gene matches. Drawing the rest from reference TRBV7-8 and TRBJ2-5, the complete variable domain is GAGVSQSPRYKVAKRGQDVALRCDPISGHVSLFWYQQALGQGPEFLTYFQNEAQLDKSGLPSDRFFAERPEGSVSTLKIQRTQQEDSAVYLCASSSTSVQETQYFGPGTRLLVL.